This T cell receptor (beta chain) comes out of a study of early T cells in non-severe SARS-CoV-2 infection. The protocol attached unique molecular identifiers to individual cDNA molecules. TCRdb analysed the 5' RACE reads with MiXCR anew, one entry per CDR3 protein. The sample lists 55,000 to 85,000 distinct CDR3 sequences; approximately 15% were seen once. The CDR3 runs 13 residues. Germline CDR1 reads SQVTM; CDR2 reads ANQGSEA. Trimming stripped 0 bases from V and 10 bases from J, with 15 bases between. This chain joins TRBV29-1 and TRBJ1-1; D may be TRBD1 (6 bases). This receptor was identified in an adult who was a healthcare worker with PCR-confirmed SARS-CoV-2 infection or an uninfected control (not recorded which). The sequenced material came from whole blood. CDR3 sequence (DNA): TGCAGCGTTGAAGATAGGGGGGACCAGGCAGCTTTCTTT. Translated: CSVEDRGDQAAFF. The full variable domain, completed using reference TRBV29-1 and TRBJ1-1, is SAVISQKPSRDICQRGTSLTIQCQVDSQVTMMFWYRQQPGQSLTLIATANQGSEATYESGFVIDKFPISRPNLTFSTLTVSNMSPEDSSIYLCSVEDRGDQAAFFGQGTRLTVV.